The 4 T cell receptor beta chains listed next were all sequenced from one sample in a study of human T cells and chemical hapten exposure. TCRdb called the 5' RACE reads again in MiXCR, with one record for every CDR3 protein. The profile shows roughly 81,000 distinct CDR3 sequences, 15% to 20% of them singletons. Extraction yielded total RNA from whole blood (unfractionated). The receptors were gathered from a female donor in good health.

This clonotype came up a few times. This rearrangement joins TRBV7-2 to TRBJ2-3; no clear D gene. This CDR3 contains 15 residues. Trimming pared 2 bases from V and 2 bases from J, leaving 11 bases between. Germline values: CDR1 SGHTA, CDR2 FQGNSA. DNA for the CDR3: TGTGCCAGCAGCTTACATCGGAGCGCCACAGATACGCAGTATTTT. It translates to CASSLHRSATDTQYF.

This clonotype was recorded a few times. J is TRBJ2-3 and V is TRBV29-1; D perhaps matches TRBD2 (5 bases). The CDR3 has 14 amino acids. V dropped 3 bases and J dropped 5 bases, with 15 bases sitting between them. The V gene's germline CDR1 is SQVTM and CDR2 ANQGSEA. In DNA, the CDR3 is TGCAGCGTTGACGGAGGCCCTAGCTTAGATACGCAGTATTTT. This translates into CSVDGGPSLDTQYF.

This clonotype was observed a few times. The chain couples TRBV5-1 to TRBJ2-1; weak D call: TRBD1 (5 bases). The germline gives CDR1 SGHRS, CDR2 YFSETQ. Between the trimmed V and J ends, which lost 0 bases and 3 bases, there was a span of 10 bases. The CDR3 has 15 residues. The CDR3 DNA reads as TGCGCCAGCAGCTTGGAAGGGGTGGGCTACAATGAGCAGTTCTTC. Its protein product is CASSLEGVGYNEQFF.

This clonotype was picked up a small number of times. The V and J genes are TRBV29-1 and TRBJ1-1; the match to TRBD1 covers 7 bases. CDR1 is SQVTM, CDR2 ANQGSEA, per germline. The CDR3 loop spans 16 amino acids. V dropped 4 bases and J dropped 3; count of bases not matched to a gene: 14. The CDR3: CSVGLTGAKRDTEAFF. DNA of the CDR3: TGCAGCGTTGGGCTTACAGGGGCGAAAAGGGACACTGAAGCTTTCTTT.